The 5 T cell receptor beta chains below were found in one sample sequenced in a study of immune evolution from preneoplasia to lung adenocarcinoma. The assay was immunoSEQ multiplex PCR, and TCRdb's table has in-frame clones only and misses some. This repertoire shows 9,000 to 10,000 clones, 80% found once; its top ten account for less than 5.5%. Specimen: FFPE minimally invasive lung adenocarcinoma tissue. These receptors were collected from a person aged 65 to 79 with lung adenocarcinoma. Some clones in this sample may be carry-over from other donors' samples.

The chain links TRBV6-1 to TRBJ2-3; TRBD2 is a possible D gene (5 bases). Germline V lookup: CDR1 MNHNS, CDR2 SASEGT. Trimming shortened V by 4 bases and J by 5 bases, and 13 bases separated the two germline ends. The CDR3 runs to 14 residues. The CDR3 DNA reads TGTGCCAGCAGTGTACTAGTTTCAGGAGATACGCAGTATTTT. Translated: CASSVLVSGDTQYF.

This chain connects TRBV30 to TRBJ1-1, with a tentative D call TRBD1 (6 bases). The CDR3 extends over 12 amino acids. V lost 4 bases and J lost 6, with 12 bases in between. Germline V gene lookup returns CDR1 GTSNPN and CDR2 SVGIG (reference sequence). The CDR3 region is CAWKTGFAEAFF. CDR3 sequence (DNA): TGTGCCTGGAAAACAGGGTTCGCTGAAGCTTTCTTT.

This chain joins TRBV9 and TRBJ2-5; 11 bases map to TRBD2. V trimming: 3 bases; J trimming: 5 bases; junction bases outside the gene matches: 3. The CDR3 contains 14 residues. Per the germline V gene, CDR1 is SGDLS and CDR2 is YYNGEE. As DNA, the CDR3 is TGTGCCAGCAGCGCTAGCGGGGGGCGGGAGACCCAGTACTTC. Amino acid sequence: CASSASGGRETQYF.

The chain carries TRBV2 and TRBJ2-3; D is perhaps TRBD2 (6 bases). CDR3 size: 15 residues. The germline CDR1 and CDR2 sequences are SNHLY and FYNNEI. Trimming removed 3 bases from V and 7 bases from J, with 17 bases in between. CDR3 DNA sequence: TGTGCCAGCAGTGAGGGGGGAGGACTCCTCAATACGCAGTATTTT. Amino acids: CASSEGGGLLNTQYF.

J is TRBJ1-2 and V is TRBV19; a possible D gene is TRBD1 (5 bases). CDR1 and CDR2 from the germline V gene are LNHDA and SQIVND (reference sequence). The CDR3 length is 16 residues. Trimming took 0 bases from V and 2 from J, leaving 13 bases between them. This chain's CDR3 is CASSIDLGDGNYGYTF. CDR3 in DNA: TGTGCCAGTAGTATAGACTTGGGGGACGGGAACTATGGCTACACCTTC.